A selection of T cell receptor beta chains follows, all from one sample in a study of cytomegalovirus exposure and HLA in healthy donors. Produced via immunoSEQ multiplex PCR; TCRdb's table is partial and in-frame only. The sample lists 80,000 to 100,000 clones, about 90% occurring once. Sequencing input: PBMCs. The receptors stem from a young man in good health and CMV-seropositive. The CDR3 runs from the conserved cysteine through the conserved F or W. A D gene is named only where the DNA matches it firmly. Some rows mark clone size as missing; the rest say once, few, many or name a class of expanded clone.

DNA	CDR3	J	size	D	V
TGCGCCAGCGGGAGGGGGGGCGCGAACACCGGGGAGCTGTTTTTT	CASGRGGANTGELFF	TRBJ2-2	.	.	TRBV5-1
TGTGCCAGCGTTAAGGCGAGGGCCCCCACAGATACGCAGTATTTT	CASVKARAPTDTQYF	TRBJ2-3	.	.	TRBV11-3
TGTGCCAGCAGTTATTACGGGGGGGTGCAAGATACGCAGTATTTT	CASSYYGGVQDTQYF	TRBJ2-3	.	TRBD2	TRBV6-6
TGCAGCGTTGAAGACCCAATTAACAGAGAGACCCAGTACTTC	CSVEDPINRETQYF	TRBJ2-5	.	.	TRBV29-1
TGTGCCAGCAGCGGTCTAGCGGGACTATACAATGAGCAGTTCTTC	CASSGLAGLYNEQFF	TRBJ2-1	.	TRBD2	TRBV9
TGTGCCAGCAGAACGGGACAGCTCCTGTTTTTT	CASRTGQLLFF	TRBJ1-4	.	TRBD1	TRBV28
TGTGCCAGCAGTGGCGCAGGGGGCAATGAAAAACTGTTTTTT	CASSGAGGNEKLFF	TRBJ1-4	.	TRBD1	TRBV25-1
TGTGCCAGCAGCAAAGGACAGGGCGTGAACACCGGGGAGCTGTTTTTT	CASSKGQGVNTGELFF	TRBJ2-2	.	TRBD1	TRBV5-4
TGCGCCAGTTTAATTCGTGTGGGACTAGCGGAACATTCTACCTACGAGCAGTACTTC	CASLIRVGLAEHSTYEQYF	TRBJ2-7	once	TRBD2	TRBV10-2
TGCGCCAGCAGCTTGGTCGACAGACTCTCCTACGAGCAGTACTTC	CASSLVDRLSYEQYF	TRBJ2-7	.	.	TRBV5-1
TGTGCCAGCAGCTTAGTAGCGGGAGGGGGAGATACGCAGTATTTT	CASSLVAGGGDTQYF	TRBJ2-3	.	TRBD2	TRBV7-2
TGTGCCAGCAGCTACAGACAGGGGACAGATACGCAGTATTTT	CASSYRQGTDTQYF	TRBJ2-3	.	TRBD1	TRBV7-9
TGTGCCAGCAGCCCCTTGAGCAGGCGAGATTCACCCCTCCACTTT	CASSPLSRRDSPLHF	TRBJ1-6	.	.	TRBV9
TGCAGCGTTGTACTTCAGGGGTATACCGGGGAGCTGTTTTTT	CSVVLQGYTGELFF	TRBJ2-2	.	.	TRBV29-1
TGCGCCAGCAGCTTGAGCTACGAACTCCCCTACGAGCAGTACTTC	CASSLSYELPYEQYF	TRBJ2-7	.	.	TRBV5-1